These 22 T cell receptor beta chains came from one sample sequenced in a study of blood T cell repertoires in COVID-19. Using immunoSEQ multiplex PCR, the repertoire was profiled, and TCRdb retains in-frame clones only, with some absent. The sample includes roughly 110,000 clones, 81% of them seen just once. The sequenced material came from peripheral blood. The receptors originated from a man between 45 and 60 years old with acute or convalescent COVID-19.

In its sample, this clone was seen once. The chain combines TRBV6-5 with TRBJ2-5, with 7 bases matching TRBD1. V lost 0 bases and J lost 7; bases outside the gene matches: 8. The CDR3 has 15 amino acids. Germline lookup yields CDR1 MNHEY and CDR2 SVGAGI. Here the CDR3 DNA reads TGTGCCAGCAGTTACTCCCGACAGGGCTTAAGGACCCAGTACTTC. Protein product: CASSYSRQGLRTQYF.

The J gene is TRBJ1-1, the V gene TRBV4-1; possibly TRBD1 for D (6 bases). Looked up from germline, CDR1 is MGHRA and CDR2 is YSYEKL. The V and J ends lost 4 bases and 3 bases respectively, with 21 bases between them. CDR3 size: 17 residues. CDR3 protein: CASSLMGGANLHTEAFF. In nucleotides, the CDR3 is TGCGCCAGCAGCCTCATGGGGGGGGCAAACCTTCACACTGAAGCTTTCTTT.

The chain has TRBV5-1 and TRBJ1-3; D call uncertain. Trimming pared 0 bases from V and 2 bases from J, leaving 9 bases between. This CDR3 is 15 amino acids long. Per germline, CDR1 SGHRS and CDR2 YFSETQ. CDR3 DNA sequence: TGCGCCAGCAGCTTGGATTCGAGTACTGGAAACACCATATATTTT. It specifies CASSLDSSTGNTIYF.

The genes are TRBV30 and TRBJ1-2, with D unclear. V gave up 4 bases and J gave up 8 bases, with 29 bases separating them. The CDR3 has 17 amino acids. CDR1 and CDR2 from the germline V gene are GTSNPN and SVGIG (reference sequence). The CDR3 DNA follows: TGTGCCTGGACCGACTCCCAAATGGTCGGCCCTTGGAGGGGCTACACCTTC. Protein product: CAWTDSQMVGPWRGYTF.

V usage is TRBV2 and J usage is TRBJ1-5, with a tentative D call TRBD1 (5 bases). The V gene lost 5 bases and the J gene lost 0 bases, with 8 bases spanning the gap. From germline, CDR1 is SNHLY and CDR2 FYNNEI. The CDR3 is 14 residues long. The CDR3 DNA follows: TGTGCCAGCAGTAGACAGAATAGCAATCAGCCCCAGCATTTT. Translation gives CASSRQNSNQPQHF.

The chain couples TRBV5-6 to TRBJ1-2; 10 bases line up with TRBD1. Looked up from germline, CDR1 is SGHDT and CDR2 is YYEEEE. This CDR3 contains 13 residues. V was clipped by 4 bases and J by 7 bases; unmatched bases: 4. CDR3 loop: CASSPDRGFGYTF. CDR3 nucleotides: TGTGCCAGCAGCCCGGACAGGGGGTTTGGCTACACCTTC.

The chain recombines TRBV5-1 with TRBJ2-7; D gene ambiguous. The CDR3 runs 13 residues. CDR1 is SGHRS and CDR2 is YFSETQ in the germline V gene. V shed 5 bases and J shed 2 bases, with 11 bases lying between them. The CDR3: CASSLDGAYEQYF. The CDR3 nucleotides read TGCGCCAGCAGTTTAGACGGAGCCTACGAGCAGTACTTC.

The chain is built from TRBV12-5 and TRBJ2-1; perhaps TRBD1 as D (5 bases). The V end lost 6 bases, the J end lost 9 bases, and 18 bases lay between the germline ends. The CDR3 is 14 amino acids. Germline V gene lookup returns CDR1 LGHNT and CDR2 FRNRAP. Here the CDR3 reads CASGSGSPQGEQFF. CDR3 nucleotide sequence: TGTGCTAGTGGCTCCGGGTCCCCGCAGGGTGAGCAGTTCTTC.

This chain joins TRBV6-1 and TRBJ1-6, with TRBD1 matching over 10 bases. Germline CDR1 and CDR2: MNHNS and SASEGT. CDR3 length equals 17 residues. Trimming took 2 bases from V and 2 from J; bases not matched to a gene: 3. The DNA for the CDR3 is TGTGCCAGCAGTGAAATGGGGACAGGGGCCTATAATTCACCCCTCCACTTT. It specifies CASSEMGTGAYNSPLHF.

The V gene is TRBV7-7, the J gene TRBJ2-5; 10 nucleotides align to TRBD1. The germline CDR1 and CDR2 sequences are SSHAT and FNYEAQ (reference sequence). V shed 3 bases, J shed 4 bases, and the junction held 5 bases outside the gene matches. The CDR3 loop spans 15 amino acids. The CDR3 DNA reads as TGTGCCAGCAGCTTGGGGGGACAGGGGAGAGAGACCCAGTACTTC. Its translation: CASSLGGQGRETQYF.

CDR3 protein: CASSPTGGISDSPLHF. CDR3 coding DNA: TGTGCCAGCAGCCCGACAGGGGGGATCAGTGATTCACCCCTCCACTTT. This chain joins TRBV11-2 and TRBJ1-6; 9 bases line up with TRBD1. The V segment lost 5 bases and the J segment 8 bases; nucleotides outside the gene matches: 10. The length of the CDR3 is 16 residues. Germline assignment: CDR1 SGHAT and CDR2 FQNNGV.

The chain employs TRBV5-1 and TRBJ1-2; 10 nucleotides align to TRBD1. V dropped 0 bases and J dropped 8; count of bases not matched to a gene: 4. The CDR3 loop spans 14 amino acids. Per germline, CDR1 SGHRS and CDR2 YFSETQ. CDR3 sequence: CASSLGRDRGGYTF. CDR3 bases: TGCGCCAGCAGCTTGGGCCGGGACAGGGGCGGCTACACCTTC.

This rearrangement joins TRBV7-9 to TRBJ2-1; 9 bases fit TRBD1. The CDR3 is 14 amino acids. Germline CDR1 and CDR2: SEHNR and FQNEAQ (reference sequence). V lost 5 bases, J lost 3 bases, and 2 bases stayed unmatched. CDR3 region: CASSVGQGYNEQFF. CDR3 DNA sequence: TGTGCCAGCAGCGTGGGACAGGGCTACAATGAGCAGTTCTTC. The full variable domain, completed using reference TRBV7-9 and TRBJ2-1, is DTGVSQNPRHKITKRGQNVTFRCDPISEHNRLYWYRQTLGQGPEFLTYFQNEAQLEKSRLLSDRFSAERPKGSFSTLEIQRTEQGDSAMYLCASSVGQGYNEQFFGPGTRLTVL.

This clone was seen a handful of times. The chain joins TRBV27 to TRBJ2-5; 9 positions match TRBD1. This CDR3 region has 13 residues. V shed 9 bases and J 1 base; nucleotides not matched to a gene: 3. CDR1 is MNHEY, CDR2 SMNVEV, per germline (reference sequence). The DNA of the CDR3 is TGTGCCAGAAGGGGACAGGGCCAAGAGACCCAGTACTTC. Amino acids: CARRGQGQETQYF.

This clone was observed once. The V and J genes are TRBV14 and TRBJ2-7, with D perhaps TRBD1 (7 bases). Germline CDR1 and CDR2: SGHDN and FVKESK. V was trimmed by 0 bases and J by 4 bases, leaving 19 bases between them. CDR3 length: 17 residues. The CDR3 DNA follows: TGTGCCAGCAGCCAAGATGGTGGCAGGGGGGTTATGTACGAGCAGTACTTC. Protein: CASSQDGGRGVMYEQYF.

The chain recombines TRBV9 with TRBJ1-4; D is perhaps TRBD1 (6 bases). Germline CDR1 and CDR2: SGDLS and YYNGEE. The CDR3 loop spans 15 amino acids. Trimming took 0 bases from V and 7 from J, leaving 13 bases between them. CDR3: CASSVAPGTSEKLFF. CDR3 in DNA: TGTGCCAGCAGCGTAGCTCCAGGGACATCTGAAAAACTGTTTTTT.

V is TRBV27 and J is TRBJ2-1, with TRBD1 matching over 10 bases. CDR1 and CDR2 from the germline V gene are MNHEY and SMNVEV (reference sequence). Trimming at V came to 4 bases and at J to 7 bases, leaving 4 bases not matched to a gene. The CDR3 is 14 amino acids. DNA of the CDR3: TGTGCCAGCAGTTCGGGACAGGGGTTAAATGAGCAGTTCTTC. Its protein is CASSSGQGLNEQFF.

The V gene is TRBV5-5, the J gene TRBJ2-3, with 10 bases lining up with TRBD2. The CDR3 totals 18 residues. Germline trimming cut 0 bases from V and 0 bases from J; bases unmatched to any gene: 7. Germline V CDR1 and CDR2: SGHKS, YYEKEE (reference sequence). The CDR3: CASSLARAGGLSTDTQYF. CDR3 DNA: TGTGCCAGCAGCTTGGCACGAGCGGGGGGGCTAAGCACAGATACGCAGTATTTT.

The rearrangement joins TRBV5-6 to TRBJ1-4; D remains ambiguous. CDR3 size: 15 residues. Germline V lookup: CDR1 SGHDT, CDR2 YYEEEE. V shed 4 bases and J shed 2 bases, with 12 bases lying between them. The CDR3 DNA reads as TGTGCCAGCAGCACCACCCCGGGGACTAATGAAAAACTGTTTTTT. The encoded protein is CASSTTPGTNEKLFF.

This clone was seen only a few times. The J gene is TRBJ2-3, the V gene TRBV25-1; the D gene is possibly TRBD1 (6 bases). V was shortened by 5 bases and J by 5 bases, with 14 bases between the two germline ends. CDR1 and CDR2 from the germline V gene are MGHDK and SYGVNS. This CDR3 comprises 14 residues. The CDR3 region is CASSRNRVQDTQYF. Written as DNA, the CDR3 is TGTGCCAGCAGTAGGAACAGGGTCCAAGATACGCAGTATTTT.

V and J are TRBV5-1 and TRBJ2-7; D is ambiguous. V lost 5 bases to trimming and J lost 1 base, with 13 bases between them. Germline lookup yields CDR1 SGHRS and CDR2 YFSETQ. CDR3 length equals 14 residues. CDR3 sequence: CASRARVGSYEQYF. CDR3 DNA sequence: TGCGCCAGCAGGGCCCGGGTTGGGTCCTACGAGCAGTACTTC.

The CDR3 DNA reads TGCGCCAGCAGCCTGGCTCCCCCGGGTTCGAAAGAGACCCAGTACTTC. The encoded protein is CASSLAPPGSKETQYF. The chain joins TRBV4-1 to TRBJ2-5; no firm D call. From germline, CDR1 is MGHRA and CDR2 YSYEKL. V was shortened by 4 bases and J by 3 bases, with 18 bases between the two germline ends. CDR3 length: 16 amino acids.